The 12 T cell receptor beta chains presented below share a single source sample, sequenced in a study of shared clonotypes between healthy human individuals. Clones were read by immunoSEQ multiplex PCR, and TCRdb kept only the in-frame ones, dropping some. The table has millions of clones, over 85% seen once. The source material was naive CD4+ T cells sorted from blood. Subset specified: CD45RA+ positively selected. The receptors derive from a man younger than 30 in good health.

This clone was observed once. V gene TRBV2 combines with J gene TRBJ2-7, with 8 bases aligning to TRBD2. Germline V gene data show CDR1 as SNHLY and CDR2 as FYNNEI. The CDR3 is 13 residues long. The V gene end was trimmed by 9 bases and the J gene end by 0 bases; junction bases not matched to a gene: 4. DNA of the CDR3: TGTGCCAGTAGCGGGGCGCGCTCCTACGAGCAGTACTTC. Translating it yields CASSGARSYEQYF.

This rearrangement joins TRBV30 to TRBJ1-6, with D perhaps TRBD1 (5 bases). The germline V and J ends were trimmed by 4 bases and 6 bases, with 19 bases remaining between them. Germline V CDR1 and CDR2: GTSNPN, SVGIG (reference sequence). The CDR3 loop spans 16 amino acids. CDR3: CAWMKGAVKSNSPLHF. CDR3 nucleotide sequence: TGTGCCTGGATGAAAGGGGCAGTAAAATCTAATTCACCCCTCCACTTT.

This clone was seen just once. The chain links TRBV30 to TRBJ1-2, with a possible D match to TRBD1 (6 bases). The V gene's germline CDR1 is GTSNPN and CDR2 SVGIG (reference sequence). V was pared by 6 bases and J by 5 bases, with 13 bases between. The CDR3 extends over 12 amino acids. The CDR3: CACGLGQYGYTF. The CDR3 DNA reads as TGTGCCTGTGGGTTAGGACAGTATGGCTACACCTTC.

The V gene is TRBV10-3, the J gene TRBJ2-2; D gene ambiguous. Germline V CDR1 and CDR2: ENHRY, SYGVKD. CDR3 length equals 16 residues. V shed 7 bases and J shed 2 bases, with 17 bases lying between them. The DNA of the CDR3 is TGTGCCATCAATGACCGTAGAACCTACAACACCGGGGAGCTGTTTTTT. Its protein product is CAINDRRTYNTGELFF.

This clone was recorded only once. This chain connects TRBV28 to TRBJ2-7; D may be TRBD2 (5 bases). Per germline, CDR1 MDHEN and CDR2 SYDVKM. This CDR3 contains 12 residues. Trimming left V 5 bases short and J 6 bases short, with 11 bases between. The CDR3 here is CASSRGSREQYF. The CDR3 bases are TGTGCCAGCAGTCGGGGTTCGCGCGAGCAGTACTTC. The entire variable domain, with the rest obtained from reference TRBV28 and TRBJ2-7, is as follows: DVKVTQSSRYLVKRTGEKVFLECVQDMDHENMFWYRQDPGLGLRLIYFSYDVKMKEKGDIPEGYSVSREKKERFSLILESASTNQTSMYLCASSRGSREQYFGPGTRLTVT.

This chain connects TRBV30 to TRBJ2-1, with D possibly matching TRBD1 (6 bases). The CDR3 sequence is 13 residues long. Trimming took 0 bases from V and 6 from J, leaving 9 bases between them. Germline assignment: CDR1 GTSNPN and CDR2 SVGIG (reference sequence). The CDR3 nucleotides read TGTGCCTGGAGTGTTAGAGGGGGCAATGAGCAGTTCTTC. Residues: CAWSVRGGNEQFF.

This CDR3 is CASSRDTVSGNTIYF. CDR3 nucleotides: TGTGCCAGCTCTAGGGACACCGTCTCTGGAAACACCATATATTTT. V and J are TRBV19 and TRBJ1-3; weak D call: TRBD1 (6 bases). The CDR3 is 15 residues long. Germline values: CDR1 LNHDA, CDR2 SQIVND (reference sequence). Trimming pared 9 bases from V and 0 bases from J, leaving 15 bases between.

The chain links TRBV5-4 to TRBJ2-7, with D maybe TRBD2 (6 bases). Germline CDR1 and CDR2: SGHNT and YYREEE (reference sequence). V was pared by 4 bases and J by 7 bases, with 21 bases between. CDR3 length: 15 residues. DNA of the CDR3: TGTGCCAGCAGCGTACTTTCCAGGGCCGCGGGGGAGCAGTACTTC. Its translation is CASSVLSRAAGEQYF.

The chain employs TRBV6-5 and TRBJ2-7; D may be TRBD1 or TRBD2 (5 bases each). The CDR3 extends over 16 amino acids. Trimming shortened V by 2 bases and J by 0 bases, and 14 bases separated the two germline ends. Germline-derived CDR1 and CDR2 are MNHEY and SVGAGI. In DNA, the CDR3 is TGTGCCAGCAGTTACAAGGGACCTCTTGGCTCCTACGAGCAGTACTTC. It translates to CASSYKGPLGSYEQYF.

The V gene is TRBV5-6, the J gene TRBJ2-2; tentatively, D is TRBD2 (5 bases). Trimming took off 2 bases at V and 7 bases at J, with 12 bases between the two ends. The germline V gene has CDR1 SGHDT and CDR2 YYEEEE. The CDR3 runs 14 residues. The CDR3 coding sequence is TGTGCCAGCAGCTTTCCCCCGGGGAGCGGGGAGCTGTTTTTT. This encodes CASSFPPGSGELFF.

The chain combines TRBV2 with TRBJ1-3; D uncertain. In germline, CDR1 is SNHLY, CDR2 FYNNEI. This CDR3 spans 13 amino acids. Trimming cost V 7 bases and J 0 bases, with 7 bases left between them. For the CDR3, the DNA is TGTGCCAGCAAGGGAAGCTCTGGAAACACCATATATTTT. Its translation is CASKGSSGNTIYF.

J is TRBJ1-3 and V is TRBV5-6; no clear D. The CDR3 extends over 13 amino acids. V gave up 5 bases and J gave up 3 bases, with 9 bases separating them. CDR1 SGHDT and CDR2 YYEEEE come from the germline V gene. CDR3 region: CASREGVGNTIYF. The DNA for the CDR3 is TGTGCCAGCAGGGAGGGCGTTGGAAACACCATATATTTT.